These 25 T cell receptor beta chains originate from one sample sequenced in a study of control samples from healthy donors and cancer patients. The table came from immunoSEQ multiplex PCR; TCRdb's copy has only in-frame clones and leaves some out. The sample has approximately 110,000 clones, around four fifths seen once. The sample taken for sequencing was blood. The receptors stem from a woman aged 45 to 65 in good health.

This clone showed up just a few times. This chain connects TRBV19 to TRBJ1-2; D unresolved. V was cut by 7 bases and J by 6 bases, with 12 bases left in between. Germline CDR1 and CDR2: LNHDA and SQIVND (reference sequence). The CDR3 contains 12 residues. In DNA, the CDR3 is TGTGCCAGTACTTCCGGCTCCGATGGCTACACCTTC. This codes for CASTSGSDGYTF. The variable domain in full, completed from reference TRBV19 and TRBJ1-2, reads DGGITQSPKYLFRKEGQNVTLSCEQNLNHDAMYWYRQDPGQGLRLIYYSQIVNDFQKGDIAEGYSVSREKKESFPLTVTSAQKNPTAFYLCASTSGSDGYTFGSGTRLTVV.

The chain links TRBV7-8 to TRBJ1-4, with D possibly being TRBD1 (5 bases). This CDR3 region has 13 residues. The V end was cut by 2 bases, the J end by 8 bases, with 9 bases between. Looked up from germline, CDR1 is SGHVS and CDR2 is FQNEAQ. The CDR3 DNA reads as TGTGCCAGCAGCTTATCCCGGGGGGAAAAACTGTTTTTT. This codes for CASSLSRGEKLFF.

The table lists this clone with a count of one. The chain is built from TRBV12-1 and TRBJ2-1; TRBD2, as called in the table, went unchecked against the DNA. TRBV12-1 is given as a pseudogene. The length of the CDR3 is 17 residues. The CDR3 DNA is TGTGCCAGCAGCTTTAAGGGACTAGCGGGGGGTAACAATGAGCAGTTCTTC. It translates to CASSFKGLAGGNNEQFF.

The chain combines TRBV5-5 with TRBJ1-1, with D unclear. CDR1 is SGHKS, CDR2 YYEKEE, per germline (reference sequence). CDR3 length: 12 amino acids. The germline V and J ends were trimmed by 0 bases and 7 bases, with 7 bases remaining between them. The CDR3 DNA follows: TGTGCCAGCAGCTTGGAGGGAGATGAAGCTTTCTTT. Its translation is CASSLEGDEAFF.

V usage is TRBV5-1 and J usage is TRBJ1-4; the D gene is possibly TRBD1 (5 bases). The length of the CDR3 is 15 residues. The germline gives CDR1 SGHRS, CDR2 YFSETQ. The V end lost 0 bases, the J end lost 8 bases, and 14 bases lay between the germline ends. CDR3 protein: CASSLDGYRNEKLFF. The CDR3 DNA is TGCGCCAGCAGCTTGGACGGCTACAGGAACGAAAAACTGTTTTTT.

In DNA form, the CDR3 reads TGTGCCTCCGACTCTCTCGGGGACAGGGGGAAGGCTTTCTTT. Protein product: CASDSLGDRGKAFF. The chain uses TRBV28 and TRBJ1-1, with 11 bases that match TRBD1. V was pared by 11 bases and J by 11 bases, with 16 bases of the junction left unmatched. The CDR3 contains 14 residues. CDR1 is MDHEN, CDR2 SYDVKM, per germline. Together with reference TRBV28 and TRBJ1-1, the CDR3 gives the full variable domain: DVKVTQSSRYLVKRTGEKVFLECVQDMDHENMFWYRQDPGLGLRLIYFSYDVKMKEKGDIPEGYSVSREKKERFSLILESASTNQTSMYLCASDSLGDRGKAFFGQGTRLTVV.

This clone was seen once. The CDR3 nucleotides read TGCGCCAGCAGCCAGGAACGGGCGAGCTATACCACAGATACGCAGTATTTT. Residues: CASSQERASYTTDTQYF. This chain links TRBV4-1 with TRBJ2-3; D is unresolved. V lost 3 bases to trimming and J lost 2 bases, with 18 bases between them. The CDR3 consists of 17 residues. Per the germline V gene, CDR1 is MGHRA and CDR2 is YSYEKL.

The rearrangement joins TRBV29-1 to TRBJ2-7; D may be TRBD2 (5 bases). Germline V gene sequence: CDR1 SQVTM, CDR2 ANQGSEA. CDR3 length: 12 amino acids. The germline V and J ends were trimmed by 4 bases and 4 bases, with 11 bases remaining between them. The CDR3 DNA is TGCAGCGTTGGTGAGGGCAATTACGAGCAGTACTTC. Translated, it gives CSVGEGNYEQYF.

Worth noting for this clone: Other nucleotide sequences in the sample specify the same CDR3. The chain has TRBV19 and TRBJ2-3; D is unclear. Germline CDR1 is LNHDA and CDR2 is SQIVND (reference sequence). The CDR3 runs to 14 residues. V gave up 4 bases and J gave up 0 bases, with 8 bases separating them. This CDR3 reads CASSTTGSTDTQYF. For the CDR3, the DNA is TGTGCCAGTAGTACGACGGGTAGCACAGATACGCAGTATTTT.

The chain employs TRBV19 and TRBJ2-7, with D possibly being TRBD2 (6 bases). Looked up from germline, CDR1 is LNHDA and CDR2 is SQIVND (reference sequence). Trimming took off 4 bases at V and 4 bases at J, with 26 bases between the two ends. There are 18 residues in the CDR3. CDR3 sequence (DNA): TGTGCCAGTAGTACGGGACTCCCTGGTATGCCAGTCTTGTACGAGCAGTACTTC. Residues: CASSTGLPGMPVLYEQYF.

V is TRBV6-1 and J is TRBJ1-5, with TRBD1 as a possible D gene (5 bases). From germline, CDR1 is MNHNS and CDR2 SASEGT. Trimming cost V 2 bases and J 6 bases, with 14 bases left between them. The CDR3 spans 15 residues. CDR3 amino acids: CASSELQGRGQPQHF. The CDR3 DNA reads as TGTGCCAGCAGTGAACTCCAGGGTCGGGGTCAGCCCCAGCATTTT.

The chain couples TRBV7-3 to TRBJ2-2, with D possibly called TRBD1 or TRBD2 (5 bases each). This CDR3 is 12 amino acids long. Germline V gene lookup returns CDR1 SGHTA and CDR2 FQGTGA. V shed 4 bases and J shed 14 bases, with 14 bases lying between them. CDR3 amino acids: CASSSPGRGLFF. The CDR3, as DNA: TGTGCCAGCAGCTCACCGGGCCGGGGCCTGTTTTTT.

This sequence joins TRBV18 and TRBJ1-3, with a weak D call TRBD1 (6 bases). Between the trimmed V and J ends, which lost 3 bases and 4 bases, there was a span of 16 bases. CDR3 size: 16 residues. From germline, CDR1 is KGHSH and CDR2 LQKENI. CDR3 loop: CASSPLYRASGNTIYF. The CDR3 DNA reads TGTGCCAGCTCACCCCTGTACAGGGCTTCGGGAAACACCATATATTTT.

The chain links TRBV5-1 to TRBJ2-5; 8 bases match TRBD2. This CDR3 spans 17 amino acids. Trimming removed 2 bases from V and 5 bases from J; junction bases left unmatched: 14. Germline-derived CDR1 and CDR2 are SGHRS and YFSETQ. The CDR3 DNA follows: TGCGCCAGCAGCTTACCCGGGAGCGGGGGAGCCTCGGAGACCCAGTACTTC. It specifies CASSLPGSGGASETQYF.

V usage is TRBV6-5 and J usage is TRBJ1-5; perhaps TRBD1 as D (5 bases). Germline V gene lookup returns CDR1 MNHEY and CDR2 SVGAGI. The CDR3 is 13 amino acids. Trimming took 5 bases from V and 4 from J, leaving 9 bases between them. For the CDR3, the DNA is TGTGCCAGCAGTATCGACAGAAATCAGCCCCAGCATTTT. Translating it yields CASSIDRNQPQHF.

This clone has more than one count but fewer than ten. The J gene is TRBJ1-2, the V gene TRBV6-4, with TRBD1 matching over 7 bases. CDR3 length: 15 amino acids. Trimming took 5 bases from V and 5 from J; bases not matched to a gene: 11. CDR1 MRHNA and CDR2 SNTAGT come from the germline V gene. CDR3 in amino acids: CASSSEPGQSYGYTF. The CDR3 bases are TGTGCCAGCAGTTCCGAGCCGGGACAGTCTTATGGCTACACCTTC.

The rearrangement links TRBV7-8 to TRBJ1-1; D is uncertain. This CDR3 comprises 13 residues. CDR1 SGHVS and CDR2 FQNEAQ come from the germline V gene. Trimming removed 4 bases from V and 0 bases from J, with 6 bases in between. CDR3 protein: CASSSQVNTEAFF. The CDR3 nucleotides are TGTGCCAGCAGCTCGCAGGTGAACACTGAAGCTTTCTTT. Drawing the rest from reference TRBV7-8 and TRBJ1-1, the complete variable domain is GAGVSQSPRYKVAKRGQDVALRCDPISGHVSLFWYQQALGQGPEFLTYFQNEAQLDKSGLPSDRFFAERPEGSVSTLKIQRTQQEDSAVYLCASSSQVNTEAFFGQGTRLTVV.

The CDR3 reads CASSRDRVTNEQYF. The CDR3 DNA reads TGTGCCAGCAGCCGTGACAGGGTAACGAACGAGCAGTACTTC. The chain has TRBV7-9 and TRBJ2-7; 7 positions agree with TRBD1. V shed 5 bases and J 5 bases; nucleotides not matched to a gene: 9. Germline assignment: CDR1 SEHNR and CDR2 FQNEAQ (reference sequence). This CDR3 is built from 14 residues.

The rearrangement uses TRBV7-6 and TRBJ2-1, with unresolved D. CDR1 SGHVS and CDR2 FNYEAQ come from the germline V gene. V was shortened by 1 base and J by 7 bases, with 8 bases between the two germline ends. The CDR3 is 13 amino acids. CDR3 DNA sequence: TGTGCCAGCAGCTTAGTAGCCGGGAATGAGCAGTTCTTC. Encoded protein: CASSLVAGNEQFF.

This sequence joins TRBV7-2 and TRBJ2-3; 7 positions match TRBD2. V shed 5 bases and J 0 bases; nucleotides not matched to a gene: 14. The CDR3 is 18 amino acids. Per germline, CDR1 SGHTA and CDR2 FQGNSA. Here the CDR3 reads CASSPLGSGISSTDTQYF. CDR3 DNA sequence: TGTGCCAGCAGCCCCTTGGGGAGCGGGATCTCTAGCACAGATACGCAGTATTTT.

This chain joins TRBV19 and TRBJ2-7; 13 bases fit TRBD2. Germline loops: CDR1 LNHDA, CDR2 SQIVND (reference sequence). Trimming at V came to 6 bases and at J to 5 bases, leaving 4 bases not matched to a gene. CDR3 length equals 14 residues. The CDR3 is CASSTSGGANEQYF. The CDR3 nucleotides read TGTGCCAGTAGCACTAGCGGGGGGGCTAACGAGCAGTACTTC.

The V call is TRBV7-3, the J call TRBJ1-6, with D unclear. CDR1 and CDR2 (germline): SGHTA, FQGTGA. The CDR3 loop spans 14 amino acids. V shed 2 bases and J shed 7 bases, with 9 bases lying between them. The CDR3 coding sequence is TGTGCCAGCAGCTTATTAGCCGGGAATTCACCCCTCCACTTT. Protein: CASSLLAGNSPLHF.

This clone was recorded once. The identical CDR3 is also encoded by other nucleotide sequences in the sample. The chain is built from TRBV29-1 and TRBJ2-3; D ambiguous. From germline, CDR1 is SQVTM and CDR2 ANQGSEA. V lost 2 bases and J lost 0, with 6 bases in between. There are 13 residues in the CDR3. CDR3 sequence (DNA): TGCAGCGTTGAAAAGGGAAGCACAGATACGCAGTATTTT. This encodes CSVEKGSTDTQYF.

The chain employs TRBV7-2 and TRBJ2-1; 9 bases agree with TRBD2. Germline trimming cut 1 base from V and 7 bases from J; bases unmatched to any gene: 17. Germline-derived CDR1 and CDR2 are SGHTA and FQGNSA. The CDR3 sequence is 19 residues long. For the CDR3, the DNA is TGTGCCAGCAGCTTAGTGGCGGGAGGGTGCGGGGGGACGGTGAATGAGCAGTTCTTC. Protein product: CASSLVAGGCGGTVNEQFF.

The rearrangement joins TRBV5-5 to TRBJ1-2; 9 nucleotides align to TRBD1. Germline CDR1 is SGHKS and CDR2 is YYEKEE (reference sequence). The CDR3 contains 18 residues. The J segment lost 1 base and the V segment lost 4 bases, leaving 14 bases of the junction unmatched. The CDR3 coding sequence is TGTGCCAGCAGCCCAACACTCCGGGACAGGGTCGTTAACTATGGCTACACCTTC. The encoded protein is CASSPTLRDRVVNYGYTF.